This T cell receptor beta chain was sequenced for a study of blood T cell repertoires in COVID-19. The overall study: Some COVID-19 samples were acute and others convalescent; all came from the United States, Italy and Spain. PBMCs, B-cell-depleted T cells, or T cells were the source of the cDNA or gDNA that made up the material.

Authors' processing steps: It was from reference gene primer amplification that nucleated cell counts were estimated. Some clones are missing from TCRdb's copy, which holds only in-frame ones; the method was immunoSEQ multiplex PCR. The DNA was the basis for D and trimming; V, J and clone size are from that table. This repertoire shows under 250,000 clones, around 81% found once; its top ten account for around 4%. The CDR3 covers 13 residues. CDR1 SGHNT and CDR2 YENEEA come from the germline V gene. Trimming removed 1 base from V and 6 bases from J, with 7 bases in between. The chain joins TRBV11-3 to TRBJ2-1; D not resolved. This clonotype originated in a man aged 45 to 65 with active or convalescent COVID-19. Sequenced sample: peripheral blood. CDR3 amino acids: CASSLGRFNEQFF. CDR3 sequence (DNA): TGTGCCAGCAGCTTAGGCAGGTTCAATGAGCAGTTCTTC.